This T cell receptor (beta chain) comes out of a study of T cells in Graves' hyperthyroidism and ophthalmopathy. The hyperthyroidism was newly diagnosed and had lasted under 2 months; the patients were aged 18 to 65. Diagnoses rested on clinical symptoms, serum thyroxine and TRAb, thyroid ultrasound and orbital computed tomography. RNA transcripts were the template for amplifying TCR beta CDR3 regions. Carried out on the TCR CDR3, a first-round RT-PCR used the HTBI primer set. TCRdb itself ran the multiplex PCR reads through MiXCR, one entry per CDR3 protein. This table holds 500,000 to 750,000 distinct CDR3 sequences, 15% to 19% found once. The CDR3 loop spans 15 amino acids. Germline V lookup: CDR1 WSHSY, CDR2 SAAADI. Deletions cut 8 bases from V and 5 bases from J, with 19 bases between. Points from the study as a whole: Progression to ophthalmopathy was predicted a median of about six months early. Expanded thyroid clonotypes (above 0.001) were mostly also found in blood.

This clonotype occurred a few times. Antigen: not known. The clonotype was recovered from a woman under 40 with Graves' hyperthyroidism. V is TRBV10-2 and J is TRBJ2-1, with D tentatively TRBD2 (6 bases). Sequences were obtained from blood. CDR3 sequence (DNA): TGCGCCAGCTCGCGGGGTGGCGGAACCAACAATGAGCAGTTCTTC. Translation gives CASSRGGGTNNEQFF.